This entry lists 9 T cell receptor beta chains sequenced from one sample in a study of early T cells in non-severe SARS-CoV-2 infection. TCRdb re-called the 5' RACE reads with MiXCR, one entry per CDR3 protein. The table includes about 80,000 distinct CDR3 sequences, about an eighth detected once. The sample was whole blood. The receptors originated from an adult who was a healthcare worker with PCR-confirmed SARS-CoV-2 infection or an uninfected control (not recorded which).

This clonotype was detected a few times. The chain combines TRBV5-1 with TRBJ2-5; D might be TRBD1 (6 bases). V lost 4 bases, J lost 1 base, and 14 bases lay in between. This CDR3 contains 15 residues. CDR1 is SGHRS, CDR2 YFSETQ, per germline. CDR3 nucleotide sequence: TGCGCCAGCAGCCGCTTGCCAGGGGCCCAAGAGACCCAGTACTTC. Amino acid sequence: CASSRLPGAQETQYF.

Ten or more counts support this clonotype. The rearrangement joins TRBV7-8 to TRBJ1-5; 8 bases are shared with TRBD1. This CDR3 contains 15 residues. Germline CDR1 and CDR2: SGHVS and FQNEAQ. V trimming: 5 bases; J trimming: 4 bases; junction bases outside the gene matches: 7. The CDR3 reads CASSQRTGRNQPQHF. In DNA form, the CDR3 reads TGTGCCAGCAGCCAGAGGACAGGGCGTAATCAGCCCCAGCATTTT.

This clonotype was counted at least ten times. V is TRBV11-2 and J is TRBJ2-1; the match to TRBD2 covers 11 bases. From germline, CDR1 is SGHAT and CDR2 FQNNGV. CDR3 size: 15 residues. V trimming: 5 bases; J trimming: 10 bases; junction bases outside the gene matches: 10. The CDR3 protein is CASSPVSGRVREQFF. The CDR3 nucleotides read TGTGCCAGCAGCCCCGTTAGCGGGAGGGTGAGGGAGCAGTTCTTC. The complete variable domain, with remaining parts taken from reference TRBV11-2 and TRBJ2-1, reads EAGVAQSPRYKIIEKRQSVAFWCNPISGHATLYWYQQILGQGPKLLIQFQNNGVVDDSQLPKDRFSAERLKGVDSTLKIQPAKLEDSAVYLCASSPVSGRVREQFFGPGTRLTVL.

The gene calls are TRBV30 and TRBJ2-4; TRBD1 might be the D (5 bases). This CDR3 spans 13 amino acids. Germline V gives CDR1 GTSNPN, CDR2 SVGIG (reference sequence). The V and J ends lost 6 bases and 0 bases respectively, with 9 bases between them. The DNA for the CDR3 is TGTGCCTGCGAAGGGGTAGCCAAAAACATTCAGTACTTC. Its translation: CACEGVAKNIQYF.

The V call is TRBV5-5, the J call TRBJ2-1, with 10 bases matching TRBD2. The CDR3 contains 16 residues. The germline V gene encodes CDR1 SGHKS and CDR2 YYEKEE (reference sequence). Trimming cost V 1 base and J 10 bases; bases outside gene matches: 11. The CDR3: CASSLMVASGRREQFF. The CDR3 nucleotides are TGTGCCAGCAGCTTGATGGTGGCTAGCGGGAGACGGGAGCAGTTCTTC.

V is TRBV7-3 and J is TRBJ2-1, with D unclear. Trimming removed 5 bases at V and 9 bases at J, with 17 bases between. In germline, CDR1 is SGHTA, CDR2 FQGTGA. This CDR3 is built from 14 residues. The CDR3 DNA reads TGTGCCAGCAGCCCGGCGATATTAGACGGTGAGCAGTTCTTC. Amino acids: CASSPAILDGEQFF.

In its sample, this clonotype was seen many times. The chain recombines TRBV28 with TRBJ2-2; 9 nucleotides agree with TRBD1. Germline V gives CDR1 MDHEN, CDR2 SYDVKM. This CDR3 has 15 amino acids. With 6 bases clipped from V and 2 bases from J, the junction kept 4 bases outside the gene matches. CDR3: CASRTGGSNTGELFF. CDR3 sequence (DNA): TGTGCCAGCAGAACAGGGGGCTCAAACACCGGGGAGCTGTTTTTT.

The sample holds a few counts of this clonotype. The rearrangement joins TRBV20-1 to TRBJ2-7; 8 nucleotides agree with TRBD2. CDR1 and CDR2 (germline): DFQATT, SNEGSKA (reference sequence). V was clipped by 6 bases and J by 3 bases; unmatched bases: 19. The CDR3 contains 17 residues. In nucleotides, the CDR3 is TGCAGTGCCCGAAATTCAGCGGGAGCCGCCGTGGGCTACGAGCAGTACTTC. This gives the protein CSARNSAGAAVGYEQYF.

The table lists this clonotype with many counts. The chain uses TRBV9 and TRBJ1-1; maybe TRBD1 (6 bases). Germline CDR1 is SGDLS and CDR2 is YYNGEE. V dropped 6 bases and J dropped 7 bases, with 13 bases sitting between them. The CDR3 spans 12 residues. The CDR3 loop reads CASMSQDSEAFF. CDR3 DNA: TGTGCCAGCATGTCCCAGGACAGTGAAGCTTTCTTT. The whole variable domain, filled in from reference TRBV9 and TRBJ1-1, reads DSGVTQTPKHLITATGQRVTLRCSPRSGDLSVYWYQQSLDQGLQFLIQYYNGEERAKGNILERFSAQQFPDLHSELNLSSLELGDSALYFCASMSQDSEAFFGQGTRLTVV.